This T cell receptor (beta chain) came from a study of Ad26.COV2.S vaccination and SARS-CoV-2 variants. Clones were sequenced by immunoSEQ multiplex PCR, and TCRdb holds only the in-frame ones, with some missing. The table lists about 350,000 clones, around 89% of them singletons. The sample's treatment: 15 to 20 received Ad26.COV2.S at low or high dose, single or two shots; 5 received placebo; per-sample allocation not given. It was on day 63 after the first vaccine or placebo injection that samples were taken. In germline, CDR1 is MDHEN, CDR2 SYDVKM. This CDR3 has 16 residues. V lost 5 bases and J lost 0; bases outside the gene matches: 5.

The origin of this receptor is a person aged 18 to 59 who received the Ad26.COV2.S COVID-19 vaccine or a placebo. The chain is built from TRBV28 and TRBJ1-4; 8 bases fit TRBD1. Sequenced material: peripheral blood, taken in a trial of Ad26.COV2.S vaccine versus placebo. CDR3 region: CASSGQGSATNEKLFF. In DNA form, the CDR3 reads TGTGCCAGCAGTGGACAGGGTTCAGCAACTAATGAAAAACTGTTTTTT.